The 2 T cell receptor beta chains below were found in one sample sequenced in a study of response to subunit inactivated influenza vaccine. TCRdb reprocessed the RT-PCR reads with MiXCR, giving one entry per CDR3 protein. The sample lists 450,000 to 700,000 distinct CDR3 sequences; around 15% were seen once. Sequenced material: PBMCs from blood, taken approximately 13 days after vaccination. These receptors all come from a man aged 45-60 years who received an inactivated influenza vaccine.

The chain carries TRBV7-2 and TRBJ2-1; TRBD2 aligns across 9 bases. Per the germline V gene, CDR1 is SGHTA and CDR2 is FQGNSA. V shed 5 bases, J shed 4 bases, and the junction held 12 bases outside the gene matches. This CDR3 region has 17 residues. CDR3 loop: CASSPRGGRGRYNEQFF. CDR3 bases: TGTGCCAGCAGCCCGAGAGGCGGGAGGGGCAGGTACAATGAGCAGTTCTTC.

The V call is TRBV27, the J call TRBJ2-3; possibly TRBD2 for D (5 bases). The length of the CDR3 is 13 residues. The germline V gene encodes CDR1 MNHEY and CDR2 SMNVEV (reference sequence). V dropped 1 base and J dropped 7 bases, with 9 bases sitting between them. The CDR3 nucleotides read TGTGCCAGCAGTTTATTCGAGGGTTATACGCAGTATTTT. Its protein is CASSLFEGYTQYF.